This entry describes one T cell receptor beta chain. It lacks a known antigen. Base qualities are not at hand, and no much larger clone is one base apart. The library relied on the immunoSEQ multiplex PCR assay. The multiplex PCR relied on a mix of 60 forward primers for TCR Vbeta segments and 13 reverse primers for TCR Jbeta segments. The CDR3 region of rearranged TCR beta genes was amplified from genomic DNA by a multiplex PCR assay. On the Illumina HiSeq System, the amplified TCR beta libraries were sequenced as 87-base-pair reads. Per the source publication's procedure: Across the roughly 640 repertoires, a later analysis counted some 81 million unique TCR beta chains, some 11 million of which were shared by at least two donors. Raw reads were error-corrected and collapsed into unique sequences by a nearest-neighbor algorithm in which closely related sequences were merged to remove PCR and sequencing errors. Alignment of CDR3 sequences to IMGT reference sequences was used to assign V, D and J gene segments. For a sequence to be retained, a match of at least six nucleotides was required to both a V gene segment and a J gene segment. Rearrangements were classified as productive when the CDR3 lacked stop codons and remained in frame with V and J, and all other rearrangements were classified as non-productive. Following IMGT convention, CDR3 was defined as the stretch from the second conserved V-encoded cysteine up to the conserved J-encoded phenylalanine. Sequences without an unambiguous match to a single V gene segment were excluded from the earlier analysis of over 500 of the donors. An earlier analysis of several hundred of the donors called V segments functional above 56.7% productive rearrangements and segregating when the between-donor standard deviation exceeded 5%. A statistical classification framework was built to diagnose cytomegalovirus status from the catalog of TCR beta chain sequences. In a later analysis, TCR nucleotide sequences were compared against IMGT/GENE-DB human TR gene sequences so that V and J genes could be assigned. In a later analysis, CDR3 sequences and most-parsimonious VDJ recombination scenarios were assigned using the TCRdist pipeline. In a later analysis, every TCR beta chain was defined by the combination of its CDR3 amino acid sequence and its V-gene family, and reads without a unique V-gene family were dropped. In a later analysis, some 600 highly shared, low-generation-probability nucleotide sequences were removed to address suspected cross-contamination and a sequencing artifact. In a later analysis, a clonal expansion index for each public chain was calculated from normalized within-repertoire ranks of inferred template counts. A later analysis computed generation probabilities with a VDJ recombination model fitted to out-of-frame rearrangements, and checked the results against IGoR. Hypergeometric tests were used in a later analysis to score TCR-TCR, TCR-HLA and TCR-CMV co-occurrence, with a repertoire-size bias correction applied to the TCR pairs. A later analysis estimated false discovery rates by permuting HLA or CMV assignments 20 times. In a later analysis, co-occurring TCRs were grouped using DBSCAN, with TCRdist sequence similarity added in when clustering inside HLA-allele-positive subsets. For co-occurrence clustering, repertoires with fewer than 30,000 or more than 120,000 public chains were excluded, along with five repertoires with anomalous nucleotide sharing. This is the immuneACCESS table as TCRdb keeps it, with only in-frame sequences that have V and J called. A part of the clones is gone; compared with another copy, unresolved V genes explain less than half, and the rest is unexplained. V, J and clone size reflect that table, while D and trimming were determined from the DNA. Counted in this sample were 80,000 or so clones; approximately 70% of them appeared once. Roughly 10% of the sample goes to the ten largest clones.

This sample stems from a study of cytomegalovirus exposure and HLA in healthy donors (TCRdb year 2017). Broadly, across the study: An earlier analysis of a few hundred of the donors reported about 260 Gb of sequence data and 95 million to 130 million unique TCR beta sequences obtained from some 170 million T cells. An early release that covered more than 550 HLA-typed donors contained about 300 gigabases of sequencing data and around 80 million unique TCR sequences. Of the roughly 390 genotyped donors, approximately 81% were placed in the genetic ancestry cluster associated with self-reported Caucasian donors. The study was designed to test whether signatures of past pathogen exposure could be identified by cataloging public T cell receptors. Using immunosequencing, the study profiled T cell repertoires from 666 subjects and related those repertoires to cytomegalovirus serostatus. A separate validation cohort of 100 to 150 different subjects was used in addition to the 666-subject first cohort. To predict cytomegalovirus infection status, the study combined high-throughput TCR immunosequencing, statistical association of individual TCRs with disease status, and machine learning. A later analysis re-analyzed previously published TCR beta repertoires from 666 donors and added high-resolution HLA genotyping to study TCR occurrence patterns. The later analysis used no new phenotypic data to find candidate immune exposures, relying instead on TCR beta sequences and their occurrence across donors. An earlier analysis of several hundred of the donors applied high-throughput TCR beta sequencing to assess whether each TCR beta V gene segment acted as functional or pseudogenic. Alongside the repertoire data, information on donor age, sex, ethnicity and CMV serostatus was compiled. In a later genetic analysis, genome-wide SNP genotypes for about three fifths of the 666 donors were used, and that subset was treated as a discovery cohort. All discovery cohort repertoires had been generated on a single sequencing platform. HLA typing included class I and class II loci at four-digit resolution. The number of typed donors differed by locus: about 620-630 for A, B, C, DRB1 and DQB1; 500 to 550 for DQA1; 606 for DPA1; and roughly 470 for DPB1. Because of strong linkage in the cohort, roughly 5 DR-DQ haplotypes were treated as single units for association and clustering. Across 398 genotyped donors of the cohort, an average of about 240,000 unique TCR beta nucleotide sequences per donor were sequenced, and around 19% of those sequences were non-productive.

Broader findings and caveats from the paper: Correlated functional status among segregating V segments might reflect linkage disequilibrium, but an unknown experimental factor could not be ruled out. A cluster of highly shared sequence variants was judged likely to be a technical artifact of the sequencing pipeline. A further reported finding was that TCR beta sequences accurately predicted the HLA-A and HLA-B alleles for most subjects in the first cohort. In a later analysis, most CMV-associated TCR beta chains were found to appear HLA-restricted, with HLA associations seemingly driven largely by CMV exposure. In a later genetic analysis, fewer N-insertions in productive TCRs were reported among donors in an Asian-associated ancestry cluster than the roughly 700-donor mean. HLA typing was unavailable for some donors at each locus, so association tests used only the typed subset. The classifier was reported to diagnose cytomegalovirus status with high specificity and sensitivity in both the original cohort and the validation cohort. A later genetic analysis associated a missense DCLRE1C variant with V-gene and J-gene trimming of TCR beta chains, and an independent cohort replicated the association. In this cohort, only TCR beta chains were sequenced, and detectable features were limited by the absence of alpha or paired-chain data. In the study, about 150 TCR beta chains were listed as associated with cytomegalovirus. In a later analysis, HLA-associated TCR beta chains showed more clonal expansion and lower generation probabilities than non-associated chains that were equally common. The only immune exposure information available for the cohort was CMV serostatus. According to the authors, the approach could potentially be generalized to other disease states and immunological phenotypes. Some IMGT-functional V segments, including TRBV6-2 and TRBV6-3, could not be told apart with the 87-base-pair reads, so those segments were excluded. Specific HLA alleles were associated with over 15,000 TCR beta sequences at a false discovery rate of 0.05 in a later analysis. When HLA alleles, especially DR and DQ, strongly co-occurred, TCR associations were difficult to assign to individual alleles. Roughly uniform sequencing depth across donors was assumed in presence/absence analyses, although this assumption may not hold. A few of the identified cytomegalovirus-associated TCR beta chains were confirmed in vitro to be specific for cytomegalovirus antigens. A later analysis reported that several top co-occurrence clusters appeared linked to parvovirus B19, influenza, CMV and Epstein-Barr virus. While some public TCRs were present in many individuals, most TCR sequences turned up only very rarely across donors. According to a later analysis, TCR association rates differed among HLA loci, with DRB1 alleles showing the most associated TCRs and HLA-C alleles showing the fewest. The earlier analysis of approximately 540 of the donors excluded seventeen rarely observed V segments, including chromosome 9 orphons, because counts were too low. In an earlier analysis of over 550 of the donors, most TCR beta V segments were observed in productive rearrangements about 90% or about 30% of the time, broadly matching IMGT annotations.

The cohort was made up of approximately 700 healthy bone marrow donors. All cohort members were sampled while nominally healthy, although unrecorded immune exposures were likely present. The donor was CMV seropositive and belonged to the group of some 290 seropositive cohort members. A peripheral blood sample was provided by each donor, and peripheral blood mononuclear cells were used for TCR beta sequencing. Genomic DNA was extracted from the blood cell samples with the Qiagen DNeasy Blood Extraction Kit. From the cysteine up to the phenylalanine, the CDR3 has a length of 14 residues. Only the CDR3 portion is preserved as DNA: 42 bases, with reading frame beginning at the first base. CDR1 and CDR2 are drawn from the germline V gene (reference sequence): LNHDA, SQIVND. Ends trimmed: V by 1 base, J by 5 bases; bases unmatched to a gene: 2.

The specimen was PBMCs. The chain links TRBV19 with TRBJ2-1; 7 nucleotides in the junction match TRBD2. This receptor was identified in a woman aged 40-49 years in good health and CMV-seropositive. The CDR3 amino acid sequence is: CASSIGLANNEQFF. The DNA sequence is TGTGCCAGTAGTATAGGACTAGCTAACAATGAGCAGTTCTTC. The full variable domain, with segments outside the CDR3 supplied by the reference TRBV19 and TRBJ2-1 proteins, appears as DGGITQSPKYLFRKEGQNVTLSCEQNLNHDAMYWYRQDPGQGLRLIYYSQIVNDFQKGDIAEGYSVSREKKESFPLTVTSAQKNPTAFYLCASSIGLANNEQFFGPGTRLTVL.